Presented here are 8 T cell receptor beta chains from one specimen sequenced in a study of T cells after yellow fever vaccination. In TCRdb, the 5' RACE reads were re-called with MiXCR into one record per CDR3 protein. The table includes a few hundred thousand distinct CDR3 sequences, less than 20% detected once. This material consisted of PBMCs, taken 5 to 6 days after the first yellow fever vaccination. Receptors originate from a man between 18 and 29 years old who received the YFV17D yellow fever vaccine.

V usage is TRBV7-9 and J usage is TRBJ2-7; the D call may be TRBD1 or TRBD2 (5 bases each). The V gene lost 6 bases and the J gene lost 3 bases, with 18 bases spanning the gap. CDR1 and CDR2 (germline): SEHNR, FQNEAQ (reference sequence). The CDR3 length is 15 residues. DNA for the CDR3: TGTGCCAGCAGTTTCGGGCAGGGAGCGTACTACGAGCAGTACTTC. Encoded protein: CASSFGQGAYYEQYF. Supplemented by reference TRBV7-9 and TRBJ2-7, the full variable domain reads DTGVSQNPRHKITKRGQNVTFRCDPISEHNRLYWYRQTLGQGPEFLTYFQNEAQLEKSRLLSDRFSAERPKGSFSTLEIQRTEQGDSAMYLCASSFGQGAYYEQYFGPGTRLTVT.

Ten or more counts support this clonotype. The chain couples TRBV6-1 to TRBJ1-5, with TRBD1 matching over 9 bases. CDR1 is MNHNS, CDR2 SASEGT, per germline. The CDR3 totals 14 residues. V gave up 9 bases and J gave up 5 bases; unmatched junction bases: 8. The CDR3 bases are TGTGCCAGTTCCCGGGACAGGGTTGATCAGCCCCAGCATTTT. It specifies CASSRDRVDQPQHF.

This clonotype appeared a few times. J is TRBJ2-5 and V is TRBV5-4, with D maybe TRBD2 (7 bases). Germline V gene lookup returns CDR1 SGHNT and CDR2 YYREEE (reference sequence). The V gene lost 4 bases and the J gene lost 4 bases, with 20 bases spanning the gap. CDR3 size: 16 residues. This CDR3 reads CASSLGGRGGRETQYF. For the CDR3, the DNA is TGTGCCAGCAGCCTGGGTGGAAGGGGGGGCCGAGAGACCCAGTACTTC.

V and J are TRBV7-9 and TRBJ2-7, with D tentatively TRBD2 (6 bases). The CDR3 is 14 amino acids. The V gene lost 1 base and the J gene lost 3 bases, with 10 bases spanning the gap. Germline CDR1 is SEHNR and CDR2 is FQNEAQ (reference sequence). This chain's CDR3 is CASSLDGTHYEQYF. The CDR3 nucleotides read TGTGCCAGCAGCTTAGACGGGACTCACTACGAGCAGTACTTC.

The chain is built from TRBV19 and TRBJ2-7, with 7 positions matching TRBD1. Germline lookup yields CDR1 LNHDA and CDR2 SQIVND (reference sequence). CDR3 length equals 14 residues. V was pared by 5 bases and J by 7 bases, with 11 bases of the junction left unmatched. CDR3 region: CASSARQGTGEQYV. The CDR3, as DNA: TGTGCCAGTAGTGCGAGACAGGGAACGGGGGAGCAGTACGTC.

This clonotype was seen a handful of times. This chain connects TRBV30 to TRBJ2-1, with 9 bases that match TRBD1. This CDR3 contains 16 residues. Germline V CDR1 and CDR2: GTSNPN, SVGIG (reference sequence). Unmatched junction bases numbered 8, after V lost 3 bases and J lost 2 bases. As DNA, the CDR3 is TGTGCCTGGAGCCACAGAACAGGGGGCGCCTACAATGAGCAGTTCTTC. Translation gives CAWSHRTGGAYNEQFF.

This clonotype has only a few counts. The J gene is TRBJ2-1, the V gene TRBV13; TRBD2 matches 11 bases. CDR3 length: 15 amino acids. Looked up from germline, CDR1 is PRHDT and CDR2 is FYEKMQ (reference sequence). Trimming at V came to 6 bases and at J to 2 bases, leaving 3 bases not matched to a gene. The CDR3 here is CASSSGGAAYNEQFF. The CDR3 bases are TGTGCCAGCAGTAGCGGGGGGGCCGCCTACAATGAGCAGTTCTTC.

This chain joins TRBV4-2 and TRBJ1-1, with D maybe TRBD1 (5 bases). CDR3 length equals 14 residues. V lost 1 base to trimming and J lost 8 bases, with 14 bases between them. CDR1 and CDR2 from the germline V gene are LGHNA and YNFKEQ. CDR3 DNA: TGTGCCAGCAGCCAAGTTCCCCCACAGGAAGAAGCTTTCTTT. It encodes CASSQVPPQEEAFF.